This is a list of T cell receptor beta chains from one sample in a study of post-analysis software for immune sequencing data. Each CDR3 protein gets one entry after TCRdb re-called the PCR reads with MiXCR. The sample has more than 350,000 distinct CDR3 sequences, about 39% seen once; the top ten hold less than 10%. Material: blood. Every receptor here comes from a girl between 2 and 10 years old with multiple sclerosis. The CDR3 runs from the conserved cysteine through the conserved F or W. The D gene is left open where the match is weak. Clone size is not always given. Where it is, it says once, few, many or a class for expanded clones.

>TRBV5-5|NA|NA|TRBJ1-5
CASSLLDGGIGQPQHF
TGTGCCAGCAGCTTACTGGACGGGGGAATCGGACAGCCCCAGCATTTT
>TRBV27|NA|few|TRBJ2-1
CASSLRGAGKNEQFF
TGTGCCAGCAGTTTGAGGGGGGCGGGTAAGAATGAGCAGTTCTTC
>TRBV10-3|NA|NA|TRBJ2-5
CAISESSAPETQYF
TGTGCCATCAGTGAGTCCAGTGCCCCGGAGACCCAGTACTTC
>TRBV29-1|TRBD1|NA|TRBJ2-7
CSVTGGESYEQYF
TGCAGCGTTACAGGGGGCGAATCCTACGAGCAGTACTTC
>TRBV29-1|NA|few|TRBJ1-2
CSVADRRGSNGYTF
TGCAGCGTTGCGGACCGCAGGGGATCGAATGGCTACACCTTC
>TRBV7-9|NA|NA|TRBJ1-2
CASSRGVGNYGYTF
TGTGCCAGCAGCCGAGGGGTGGGCAACTATGGCTACACCTTC
>TRBV29-1|NA|many|TRBJ2-7
CSVERGYEQYF
TGCAGCGTTGAACGGGGATACGAGCAGTACTTC
>TRBV18|NA|few|TRBJ2-5
CASSPRQQETQYF
TGTGCCAGCTCCCCCAGACAGCAAGAGACCCAGTACTTC
>TRBV4-1|NA|NA|TRBJ1-5
CASSQDVGARGQPQHF
TGCGCCAGCAGCCAAGATGTGGGGGCGCGGGGTCAGCCCCAGCATTTT
>TRBV28|TRBD2|NA|TRBJ2-7
CASSSSLGAGEPYEQYF
TGTGCCAGCAGTTCCTCCCTCGGAGCGGGAGAACCCTACGAGCAGTACTTC
>TRBV28|TRBD2|few|TRBJ2-5
CASSLVLAGEETQYF
TGTGCCAGCAGTTTGGTACTAGCGGGGGAAGAGACCCAGTACTTC
>TRBV5-1|TRBD2|NA|TRBJ2-1
CASSLGVVVGTIDEQFF
TGCGCCAGCAGCTTGGGGGTTGTGGTTGGGACTATAGATGAGCAGTTCTTC
>TRBV20-1|NA|few|TRBJ2-4
CSAPQTPGSGGVAKTIQYF
TGCAGTGCTCCCCAGACCCCGGGATCAGGCGGAGTGGCCAAAACCATTCAGTACTTC